The present T cell receptor (beta chain) was sequenced within a study of blood T cells in healthy people across ages. Trimming cost V 2 bases and J 5 bases; bases outside gene matches: 8. In germline, CDR1 is SGHDN, CDR2 FVKESK. This CDR3 has 18 amino acids. The second PCR ran roughly 7 to 12 cycles with a sample-barcoded 5' primer and J-beta primers. From the 5' RACE reads, TCRdb called clonotypes with MiXCR, one entry per CDR3 protein. The sample has hundreds of thousands of distinct CDR3 sequences; approximately 40% are singletons. The material sequenced was blood. This sequence was found in a man aged 80 or over in good health. J is TRBJ2-3 and V is TRBV14, with 15 bases lining up with TRBD2. The CDR3 DNA reads as TGTGCCAGCAGCCAATCGGGGACTAGCGGGGGGCCCGTAGATACGCAGTATTTT. The encoded protein is CASSQSGTSGGPVDTQYF.